The clone carrying this TCR beta chain was detected many times. Its antigen is not identified. The junction shows a germline mismatch at one end, possibly a read error. This sample was taken from a study of T-cell reconstitution after alpha-beta-depleted transplantation in children. Study conclusions and caveats: Reports say that about two months after transplant, the alpha-beta T cells came out of several hundred graft clones that had expanded. Where some patients showed high TCRbeta diversity at day 60, it came from recipient T cells and thymic progenitors that had survived. A year post-transplant, T-cell counts and diversity derived mostly from newly produced T cells.

Unique molecular identifiers were incorporated into the prepared TCRbeta library. One entry per CDR3 protein, called by TCRdb with MiXCR from the PCR reads. This table holds roughly 240,000 distinct CDR3 sequences, under 9.5% found once. The clonotype was recovered from a male patient younger than 18 who had a stem cell transplant for acute lymphoblastic leukemia, so the T cells may come from the graft donor. The specimen comprised PBMCs, mostly from graft donor cells, sampled 180 days after TCRalphabeta/CD19-depleted stem cell transplant.

CDR3 loop: CASTEGSGGNTQYF. Here the CDR3 DNA reads TGTGCCAGCACTGAAGGATCTGGCGGAAATACGCAGTATTTT. The J gene is TRBJ2-3, the V gene TRBV6-1; D not resolved. The CDR3 is made up of 14 amino acids. Per germline, CDR1 MNHNS and CDR2 SASEGT.